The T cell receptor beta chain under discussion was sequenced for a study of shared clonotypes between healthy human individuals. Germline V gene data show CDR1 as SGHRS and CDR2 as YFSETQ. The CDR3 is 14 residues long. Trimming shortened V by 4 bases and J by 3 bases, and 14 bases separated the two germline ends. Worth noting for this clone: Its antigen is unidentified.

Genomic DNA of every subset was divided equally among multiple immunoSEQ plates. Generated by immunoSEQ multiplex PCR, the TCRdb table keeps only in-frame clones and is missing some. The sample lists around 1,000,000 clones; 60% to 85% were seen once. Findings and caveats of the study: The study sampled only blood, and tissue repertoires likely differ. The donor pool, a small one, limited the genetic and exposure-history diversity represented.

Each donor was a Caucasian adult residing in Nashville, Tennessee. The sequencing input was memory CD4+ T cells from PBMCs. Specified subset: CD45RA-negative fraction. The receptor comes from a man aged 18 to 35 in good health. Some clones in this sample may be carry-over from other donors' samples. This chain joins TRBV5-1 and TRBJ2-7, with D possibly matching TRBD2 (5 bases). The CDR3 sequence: CASSPRDAGYEQYF. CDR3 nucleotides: TGCGCCAGCAGCCCCCGGGATGCGGGCTACGAGCAGTACTTC.